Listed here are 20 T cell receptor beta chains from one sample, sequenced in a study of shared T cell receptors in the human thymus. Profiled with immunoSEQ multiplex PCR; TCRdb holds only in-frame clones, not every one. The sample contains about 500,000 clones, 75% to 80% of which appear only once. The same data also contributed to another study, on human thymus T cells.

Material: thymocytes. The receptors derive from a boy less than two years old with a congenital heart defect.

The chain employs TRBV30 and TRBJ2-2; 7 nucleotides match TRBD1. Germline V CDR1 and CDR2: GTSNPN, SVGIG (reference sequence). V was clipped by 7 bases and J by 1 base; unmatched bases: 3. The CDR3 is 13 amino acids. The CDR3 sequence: CASTGWNTGELFF. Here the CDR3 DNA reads TGTGCCTCGACAGGGTGGAACACCGGGGAGCTGTTTTTT.

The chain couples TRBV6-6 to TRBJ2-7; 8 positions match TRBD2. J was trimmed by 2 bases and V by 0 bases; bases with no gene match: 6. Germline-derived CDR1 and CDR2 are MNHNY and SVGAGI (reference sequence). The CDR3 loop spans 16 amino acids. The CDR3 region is CASSYSRREETYEQYF. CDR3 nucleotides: TGTGCCAGCAGTTACTCGCGGCGGGAGGAGACCTACGAGCAGTACTTC.

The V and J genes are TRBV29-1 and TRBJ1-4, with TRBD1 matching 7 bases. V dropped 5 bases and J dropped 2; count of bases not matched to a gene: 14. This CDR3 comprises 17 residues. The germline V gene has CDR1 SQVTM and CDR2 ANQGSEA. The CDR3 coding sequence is TGCAGCGTTCGGCCCGACAGGGTTGTCGAGACTAATGAAAAACTGTTTTTT. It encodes CSVRPDRVVETNEKLFF.

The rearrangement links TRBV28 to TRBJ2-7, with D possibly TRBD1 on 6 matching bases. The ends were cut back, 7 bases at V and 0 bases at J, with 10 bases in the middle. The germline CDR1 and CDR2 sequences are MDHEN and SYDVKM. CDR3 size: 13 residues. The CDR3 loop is CASTTGSSYEQYF. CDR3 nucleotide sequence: TGTGCCAGCACTACAGGGAGCTCCTACGAGCAGTACTTC.

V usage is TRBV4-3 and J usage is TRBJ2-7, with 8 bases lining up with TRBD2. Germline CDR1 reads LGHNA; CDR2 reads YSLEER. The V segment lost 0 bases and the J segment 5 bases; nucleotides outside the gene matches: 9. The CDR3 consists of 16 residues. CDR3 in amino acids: CASSQDRQRERNEQYF. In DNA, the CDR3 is TGCGCCAGCAGCCAAGATCGCCAGCGGGAGAGAAACGAGCAGTACTTC.

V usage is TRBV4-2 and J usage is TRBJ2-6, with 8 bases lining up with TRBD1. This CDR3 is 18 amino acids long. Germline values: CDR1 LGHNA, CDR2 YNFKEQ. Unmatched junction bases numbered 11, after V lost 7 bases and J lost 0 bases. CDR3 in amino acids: CASTVTGTGFSGANVLTF. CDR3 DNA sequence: TGTGCCAGCACGGTAACCGGGACAGGCTTCTCTGGGGCCAACGTCCTGACTTTC.

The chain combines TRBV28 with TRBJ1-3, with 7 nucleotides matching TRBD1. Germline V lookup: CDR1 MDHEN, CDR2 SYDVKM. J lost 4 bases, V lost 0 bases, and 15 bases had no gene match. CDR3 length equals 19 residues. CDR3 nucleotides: TGTGCCAGCAGTTTATGCCCCCAAATAAAGACAGGGTCCGGAAACACCATATATTTT. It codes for CASSLCPQIKTGSGNTIYF.

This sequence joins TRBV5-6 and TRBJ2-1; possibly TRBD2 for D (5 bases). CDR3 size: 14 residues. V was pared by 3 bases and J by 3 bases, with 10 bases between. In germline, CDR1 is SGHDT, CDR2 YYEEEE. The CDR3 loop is CASSWTANYNEQFF. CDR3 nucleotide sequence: TGTGCCAGCAGCTGGACTGCTAACTACAATGAGCAGTTCTTC.

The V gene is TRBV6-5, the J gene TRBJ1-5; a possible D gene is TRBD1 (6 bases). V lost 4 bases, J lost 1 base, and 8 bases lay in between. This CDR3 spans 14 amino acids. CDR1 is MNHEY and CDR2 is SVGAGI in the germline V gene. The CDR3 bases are TGTGCCAGCAGTTTGAGGGGGAGCAATCAGCCCCAGCATTTT. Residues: CASSLRGSNQPQHF.

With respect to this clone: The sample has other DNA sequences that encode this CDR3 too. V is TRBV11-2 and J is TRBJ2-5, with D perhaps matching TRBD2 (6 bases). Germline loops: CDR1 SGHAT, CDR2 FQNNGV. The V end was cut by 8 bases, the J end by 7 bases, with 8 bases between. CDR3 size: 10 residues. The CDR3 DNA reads TGTGCCAGCCGGGGAGGGACCCAGTACTTC. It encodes CASRGGTQYF.

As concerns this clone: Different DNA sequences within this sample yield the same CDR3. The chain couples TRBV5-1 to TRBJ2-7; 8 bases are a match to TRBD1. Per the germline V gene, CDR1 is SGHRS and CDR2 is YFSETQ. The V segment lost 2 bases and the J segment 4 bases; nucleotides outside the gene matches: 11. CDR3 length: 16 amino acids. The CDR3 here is CASSFFNGTGPYEQYF. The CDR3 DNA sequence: TGCGCCAGCAGCTTCTTTAATGGGACAGGTCCTTACGAGCAGTACTTC.

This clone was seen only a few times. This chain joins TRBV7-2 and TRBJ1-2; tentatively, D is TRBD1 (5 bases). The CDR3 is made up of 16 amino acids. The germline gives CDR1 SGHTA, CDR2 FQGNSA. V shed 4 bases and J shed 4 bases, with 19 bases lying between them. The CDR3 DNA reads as TGTGCCAGCAGCTGGGATGGACACTACTGCCTCTATGGCTACACCTTC. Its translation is CASSWDGHYCLYGYTF.

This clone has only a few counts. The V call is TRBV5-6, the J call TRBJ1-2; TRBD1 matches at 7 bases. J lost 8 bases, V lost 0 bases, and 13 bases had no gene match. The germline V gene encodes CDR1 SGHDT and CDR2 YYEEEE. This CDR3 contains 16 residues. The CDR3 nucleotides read TGTGCCAGCAGCTTGGTTGGGACAGCCCTTATGGAGGGCTACACCTTC. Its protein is CASSLVGTALMEGYTF.

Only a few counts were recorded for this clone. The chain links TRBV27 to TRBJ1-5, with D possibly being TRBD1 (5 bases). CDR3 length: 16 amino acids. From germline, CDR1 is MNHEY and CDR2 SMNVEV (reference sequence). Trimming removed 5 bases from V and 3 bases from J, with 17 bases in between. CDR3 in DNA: TGTGCCAGCAGTCCCCGACAGACCGACCCCAATCAGCCCCAGCATTTT. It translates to CASSPRQTDPNQPQHF.

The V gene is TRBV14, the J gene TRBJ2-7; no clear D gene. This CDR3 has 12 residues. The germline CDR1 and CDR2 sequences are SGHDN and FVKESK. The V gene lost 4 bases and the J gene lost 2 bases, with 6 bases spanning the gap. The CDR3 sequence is CASSPQTYEQYF. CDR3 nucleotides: TGTGCCAGCAGCCCCCAAACCTACGAGCAGTACTTC. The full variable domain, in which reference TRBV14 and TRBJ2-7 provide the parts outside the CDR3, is EAGVTQFPSHSVIEKGQTVTLRCDPISGHDNLYWYRRVMGKEIKFLLHFVKESKQDESGMPNNRFLAERTGGTYSTLKVQPAELEDSGVYFCASSPQTYEQYFGPGTRLTVT.

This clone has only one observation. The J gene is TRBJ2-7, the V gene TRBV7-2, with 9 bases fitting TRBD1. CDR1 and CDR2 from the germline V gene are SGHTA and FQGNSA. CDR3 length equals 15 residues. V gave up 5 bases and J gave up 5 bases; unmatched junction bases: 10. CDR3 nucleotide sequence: TGTGCCAGCAGCCAGCCGACAGGGGGGATGGACGAGCAGTACTTC. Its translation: CASSQPTGGMDEQYF.

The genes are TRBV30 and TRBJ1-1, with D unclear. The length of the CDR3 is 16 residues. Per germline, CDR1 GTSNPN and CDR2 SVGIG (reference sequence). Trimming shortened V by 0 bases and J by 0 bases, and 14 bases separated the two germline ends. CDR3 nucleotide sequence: TGTGCCTGGAGTGTACGGGGAGGTTACCTGAACACTGAAGCTTTCTTT. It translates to CAWSVRGGYLNTEAFF. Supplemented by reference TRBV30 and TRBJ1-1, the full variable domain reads SQTIHQWPATLVQPVGSPLSLECTVEGTSNPNLYWYRQAAGRGLQLLFYSVGIGQISSEVPQNLSASRPQDRQFILSSKKLLLSDSGFYLCAWSVRGGYLNTEAFFGQGTRLTVV.

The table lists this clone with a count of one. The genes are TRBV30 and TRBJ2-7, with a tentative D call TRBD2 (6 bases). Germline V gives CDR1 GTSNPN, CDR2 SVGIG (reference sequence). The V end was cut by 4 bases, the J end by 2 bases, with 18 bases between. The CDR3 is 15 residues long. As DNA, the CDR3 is TGTGCCTGGATGGGCGGGACCCAGTTTACCTACGAGCAGTACTTC. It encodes CAWMGGTQFTYEQYF.

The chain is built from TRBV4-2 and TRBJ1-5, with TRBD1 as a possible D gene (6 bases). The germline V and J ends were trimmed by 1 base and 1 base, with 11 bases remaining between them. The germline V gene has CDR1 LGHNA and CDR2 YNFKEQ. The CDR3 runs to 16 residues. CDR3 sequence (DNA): TGTGCCAGCAGCCAAGGGGCAGGGGCGAGCAATCAGCCCCAGCATTTT. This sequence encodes CASSQGAGASNQPQHF.

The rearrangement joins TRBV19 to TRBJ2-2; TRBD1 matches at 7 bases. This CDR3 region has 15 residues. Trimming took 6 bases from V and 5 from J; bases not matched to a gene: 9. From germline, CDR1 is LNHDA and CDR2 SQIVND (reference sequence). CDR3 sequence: CASSDRVWGTGELFF. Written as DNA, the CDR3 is TGTGCCAGTAGCGACAGGGTGTGGGGGACCGGGGAGCTGTTTTTT.